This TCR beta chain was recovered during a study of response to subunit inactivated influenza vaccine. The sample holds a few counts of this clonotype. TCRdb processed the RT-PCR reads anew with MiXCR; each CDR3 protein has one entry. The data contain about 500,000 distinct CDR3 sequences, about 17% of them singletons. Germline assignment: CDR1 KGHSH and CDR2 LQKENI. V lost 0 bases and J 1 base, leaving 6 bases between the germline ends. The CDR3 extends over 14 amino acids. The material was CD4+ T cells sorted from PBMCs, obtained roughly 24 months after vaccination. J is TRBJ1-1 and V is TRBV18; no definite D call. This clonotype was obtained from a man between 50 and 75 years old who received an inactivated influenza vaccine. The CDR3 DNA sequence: TGTGCCAGCTCACCACCGCCAGGGAACACTGAAGCTTTCTTT. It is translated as CASSPPPGNTEAFF.